The rows below give T cell receptor beta chains drawn from one sample of a study of cytomegalovirus exposure and HLA in healthy donors. Profiling relied on immunoSEQ multiplex PCR, and the TCRdb table lists in-frame clones only, not all of them. The profile shows 75,000 to 95,000 clones, roughly 63% of them singletons. The sequencing sample was made of PBMCs. These receptors originate from a woman in her twenties or thirties in good health and CMV-seronegative. The CDR3 runs from the conserved cysteine through the conserved F or W. A D gene is named only where the DNA matches it firmly. Clone size appears in some rows only: once, few, many, or a class for an expanded clone.

size | D | J | V | CDR3 | DNA
NA | NA | TRBJ1-5 | TRBV4-1 | CASSPSGGAVQPQHF | TGCGCCAGCAGCCCTTCGGGGGGGGCGGTTCAGCCCCAGCATTTT
NA | TRBD1 | TRBJ1-2 | TRBV5-1 | CASSLVTGGAYGYTF | TGCGCCAGCAGCTTGGTAACAGGGGGCGCCTATGGCTACACCTTC
NA | NA | TRBJ1-1 | TRBV6-6 | CASSANDNKGVKAFF | TGTGCCAGCAGTGCCAATGACAACAAAGGTGTTAAAGCTTTCTTT
NA | TRBD2 | TRBJ2-1 | TRBV9 | CASSVEGLAGAIDNEQFF | TGTGCCAGCAGCGTAGAGGGGCTAGCGGGAGCCATTGACAATGAGCAGTTCTTC
NA | TRBD2 | TRBJ2-1 | TRBV5-6 | CASSLALVGLAVYNEQFF | TGTGCCAGCAGCTTGGCGCTAGTTGGTCTAGCGGTTTACAATGAGCAGTTCTTC
few | TRBD2 | TRBJ2-1 | TRBV27 | CASQGLAGYEQFF | TGTGCCAGCCAGGGACTAGCGGGATATGAGCAGTTCTTC
NA | TRBD2 | TRBJ2-1 | TRBV5-8 | CASSLGVGGDYNEQFF | TGTGCCAGCAGCTTGGGGGTCGGGGGGGATTACAATGAGCAGTTCTTC
NA | NA | TRBJ1-6 | TRBV19 | CASSIVASTNSPLHF | TGTGCCAGTAGTATAGTGGCCAGTACGAATTCACCCCTCCACTTT
NA | TRBD2 | TRBJ2-7 | TRBV7-2 | CASSSTSGSYEQYF | TGTGCCAGCAGCTCGACTAGCGGGTCCTACGAGCAGTACTTC
NA | TRBD2 | TRBJ2-3 | TRBV5-1 | CASSKIAGGTTDTQYF | TGCGCCAGCAGTAAGATAGCGGGGGGAACCACAGATACGCAGTATTTT
NA | TRBD1 | TRBJ2-1 | TRBV6-4 | CASLAGGDEQFF | TGTGCCAGCCTGGCAGGGGGCGATGAGCAGTTCTTC
NA | TRBD1 | TRBJ1-2 | TRBV9 | CASSVTGEDYGYTF | TGTGCCAGCAGCGTGACAGGGGAGGACTATGGCTACACCTTC
NA | TRBD1 | TRBJ2-7 | TRBV6-1 | CASSGTGLHEQYF | TGTGCCAGCAGCGGGACAGGGTTACACGAGCAGTACTTC
once | NA | TRBJ2-5 | TRBV20-1 | CSGRGQETQYF | TGCAGTGGTCGCGGGCAAGAGACCCAGTACTTC
NA | TRBD2 | TRBJ2-7 | TRBV10-1 | CASGPGTSGYEQYF | TGCGCCAGCGGTCCGGGGACTAGCGGCTACGAGCAGTACTTC
NA | NA | TRBJ2-1 | TRBV6-1 | CASSRDLPGIEQFF | TGTGCCAGCAGTCGTGACCTACCCGGGATTGAGCAGTTCTTC
NA | NA | TRBJ2-2 | TRBV5-4 | CASSRHANGRTRELFF | TGTGCCAGCTCACGCCACGCAAATGGGCGTACGAGGGAGCTGTTTTTT
NA | TRBD2 | TRBJ2-7 | TRBV28 | CASSPSGSGGTYEQYF | TGTGCCAGCAGTCCGTCGGGTAGCGGGGGTACCTACGAGCAGTACTTC
few | TRBD1 | TRBJ1-1 | TRBV4-1 | CASSSGQGASSYTEAFF | TGCGCCAGCAGCTCGGGACAGGGGGCCTCTTCCTACACTGAAGCTTTCTTT
NA | TRBD1 | TRBJ2-7 | TRBV9 | CASSEGQGTEQYF | TGTGCCAGCAGCGAGGGACAGGGTACCGAGCAGTACTTC
NA | TRBD1 | TRBJ2-1 | TRBV6-1 | CASSGQGNNEQFF | TGTGCCAGCAGTGGACAGGGGAACAATGAGCAGTTCTTC
NA | NA | TRBJ1-5 | TRBV28 | CASSQKHSLYSNQPQHF | TGTGCCAGCAGCCAAAAACACAGTCTCTATAGCAATCAGCCCCAGCATTTT
NA | NA | TRBJ1-1 | TRBV6-5 | CASSPGGNTEAFF | TGTGCCAGCAGCCCAGGAGGGAACACTGAAGCTTTCTTT
few | NA | TRBJ1-1 | TRBV28 | CASRLTGSGTAFF | TGTGCCAGCAGACTTACAGGGTCTGGTACGGCTTTCTTT
NA | TRBD1 | TRBJ2-7 | TRBV7-9 | CASSPGTGMTEQYF | TGTGCCAGCAGCCCTGGGACAGGGATGACCGAGCAGTACTTC
few | NA | TRBJ1-1 | TRBV5-4 | CASSQHLTEAFF | TGTGCCAGCAGCCAACACCTCACTGAAGCTTTCTTT
NA | NA | TRBJ2-7 | TRBV6-6 | CASSMDSIGEEQYF | TGTGCCAGCAGCATGGACTCAATCGGGGAAGAGCAGTACTTC
NA | NA | TRBJ1-5 | TRBV7-2 | CASSLWGRQSNQPQHF | TGTGCCAGCAGCTTGTGGGGAAGACAGAGCAATCAGCCCCAGCATTTT